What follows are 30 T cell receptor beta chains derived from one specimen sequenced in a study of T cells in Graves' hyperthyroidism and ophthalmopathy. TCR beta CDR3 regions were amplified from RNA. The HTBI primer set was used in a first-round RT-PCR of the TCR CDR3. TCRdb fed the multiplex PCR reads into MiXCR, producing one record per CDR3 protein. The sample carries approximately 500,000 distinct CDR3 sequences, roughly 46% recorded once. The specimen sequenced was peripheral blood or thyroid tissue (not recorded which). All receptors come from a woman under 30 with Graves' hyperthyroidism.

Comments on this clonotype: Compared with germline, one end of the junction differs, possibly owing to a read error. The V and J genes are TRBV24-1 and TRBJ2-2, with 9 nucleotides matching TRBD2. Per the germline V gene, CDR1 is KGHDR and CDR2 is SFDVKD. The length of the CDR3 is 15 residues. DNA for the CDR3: TGTGCCACCAATGATGGCGGGAGGGACACCGGGGAGCTGTTTTTT. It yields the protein CATNDGGRDTGELFF.

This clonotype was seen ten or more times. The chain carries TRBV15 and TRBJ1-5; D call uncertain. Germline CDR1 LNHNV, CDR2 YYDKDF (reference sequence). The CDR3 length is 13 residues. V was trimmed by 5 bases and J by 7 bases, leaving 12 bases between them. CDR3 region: CATSGGGPQPQHF. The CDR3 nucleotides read TGTGCCACCAGCGGCGGAGGGCCCCAGCCCCAGCATTTT.

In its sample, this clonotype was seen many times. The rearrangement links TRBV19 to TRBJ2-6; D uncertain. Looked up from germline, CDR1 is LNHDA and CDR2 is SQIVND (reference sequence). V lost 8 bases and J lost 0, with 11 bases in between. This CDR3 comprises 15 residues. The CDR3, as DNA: TGTGCCAGTGGATCTTGGTACTCTGGGGCCAACGTCCTGACTTTC. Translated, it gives CASGSWYSGANVLTF.

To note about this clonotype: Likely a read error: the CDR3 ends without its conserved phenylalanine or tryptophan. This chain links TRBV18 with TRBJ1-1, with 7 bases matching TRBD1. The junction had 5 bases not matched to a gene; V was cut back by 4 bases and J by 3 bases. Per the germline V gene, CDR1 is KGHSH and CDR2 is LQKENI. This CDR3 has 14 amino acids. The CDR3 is CASSRQGRDTEAFS. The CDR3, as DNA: TGTGCCAGCTCACGACAGGGTAGGGACACTGAAGCTTTCTCT.

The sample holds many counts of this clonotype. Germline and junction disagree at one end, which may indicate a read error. In nucleotides, the CDR3 is TGCAGTGCGAGAGCGGGAGGGCCGGTCGGGGAGCTGTTTTTT. This codes for CSARAGGPVGELFF. The rearrangement joins TRBV20-1 to TRBJ2-2; 10 nucleotides agree with TRBD2. CDR3 length: 14 amino acids. Germline V gene sequence: CDR1 DFQATT, CDR2 SNEGSKA (reference sequence).

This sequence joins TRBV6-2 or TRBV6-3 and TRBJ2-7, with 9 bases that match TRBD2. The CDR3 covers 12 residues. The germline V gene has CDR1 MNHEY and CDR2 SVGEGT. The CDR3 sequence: CAVESGRYEQYF. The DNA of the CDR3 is TGTGCAGTGGAGAGCGGGAGGTACGAGCAGTACTTC.

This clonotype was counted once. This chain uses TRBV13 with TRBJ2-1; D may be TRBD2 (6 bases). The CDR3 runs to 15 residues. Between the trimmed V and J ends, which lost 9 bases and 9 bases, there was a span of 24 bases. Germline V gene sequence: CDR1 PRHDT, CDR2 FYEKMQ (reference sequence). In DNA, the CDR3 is TGTGCCAGTCGTTGGACGGGAGCGGTGCTTGGTGAGCAGTTCTTC. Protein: CASRWTGAVLGEQFF.

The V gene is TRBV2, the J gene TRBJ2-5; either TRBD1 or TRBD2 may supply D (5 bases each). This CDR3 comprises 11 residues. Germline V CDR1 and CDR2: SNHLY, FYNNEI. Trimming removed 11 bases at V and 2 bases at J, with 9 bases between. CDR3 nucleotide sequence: TGTGCCGGGGGTCCACAAGAGACCCAGTACTTC. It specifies CAGGPQETQYF.

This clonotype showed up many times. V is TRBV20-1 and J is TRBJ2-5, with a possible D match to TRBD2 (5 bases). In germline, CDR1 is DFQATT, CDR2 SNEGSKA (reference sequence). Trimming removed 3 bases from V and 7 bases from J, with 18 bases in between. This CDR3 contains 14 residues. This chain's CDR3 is CSASPGLAFGTQYF. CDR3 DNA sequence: TGCAGTGCTAGCCCCGGGCTAGCTTTCGGGACCCAGTACTTC.

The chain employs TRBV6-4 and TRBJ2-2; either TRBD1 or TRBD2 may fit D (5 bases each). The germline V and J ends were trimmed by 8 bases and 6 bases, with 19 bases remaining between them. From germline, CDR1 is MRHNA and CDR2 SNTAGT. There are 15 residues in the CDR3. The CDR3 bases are TGTGCCAGCTCACCAGGGCCAGGGAGAGCCGGGGAGCTGTTTTTT. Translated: CASSPGPGRAGELFF.

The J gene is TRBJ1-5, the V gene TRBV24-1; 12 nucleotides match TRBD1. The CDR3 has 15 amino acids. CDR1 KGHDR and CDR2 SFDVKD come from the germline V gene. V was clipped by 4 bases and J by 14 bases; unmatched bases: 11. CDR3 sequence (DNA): TGTGCCACCAGTGACGGGACAGGGGGCACGAGGAATGAGCATTTT. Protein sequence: CATSDGTGGTRNEHF.

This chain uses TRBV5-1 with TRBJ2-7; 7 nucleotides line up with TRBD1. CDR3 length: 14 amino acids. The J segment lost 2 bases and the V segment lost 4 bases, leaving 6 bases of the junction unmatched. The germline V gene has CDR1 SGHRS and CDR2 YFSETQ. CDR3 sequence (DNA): TGCGCCAGCAGCCGGGACAGTTATACCTACGAGCAGTACTTC. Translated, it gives CASSRDSYTYEQYF.

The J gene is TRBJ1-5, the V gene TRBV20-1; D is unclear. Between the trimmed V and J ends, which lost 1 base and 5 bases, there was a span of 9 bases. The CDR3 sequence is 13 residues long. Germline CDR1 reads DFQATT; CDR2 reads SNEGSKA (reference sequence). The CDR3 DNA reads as TGCAGTGCTAGAGCGGGATTATATCAGCCCCAGCATTTT. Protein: CSARAGLYQPQHF.

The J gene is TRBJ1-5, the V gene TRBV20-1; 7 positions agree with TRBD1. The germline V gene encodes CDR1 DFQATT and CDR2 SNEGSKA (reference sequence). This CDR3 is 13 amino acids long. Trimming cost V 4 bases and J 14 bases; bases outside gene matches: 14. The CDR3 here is CSAKGAGGNNEHF. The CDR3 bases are TGCAGTGCTAAGGGGGCAGGTGGGAACAATGAGCATTTT.

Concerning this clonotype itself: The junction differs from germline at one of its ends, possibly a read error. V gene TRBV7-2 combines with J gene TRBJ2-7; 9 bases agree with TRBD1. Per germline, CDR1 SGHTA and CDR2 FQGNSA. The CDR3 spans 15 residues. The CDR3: CASSPPGGKRDRVDF. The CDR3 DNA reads TGTGCCAGCAGCCCCCCCGGGGGGAAAAGGGACAGGGTGGACTTC. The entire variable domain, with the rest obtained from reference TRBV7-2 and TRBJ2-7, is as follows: GAGVSQSPSNKVTEKGKDVELRCDPISGHTALYWYRQSLGQGLEFLIYFQGNSAPDKSGLPSDRFSAERTGGSVSTLTIQRTQQEDSAVYLCASSPPGGKRDRVDFGPGTRLTVT.

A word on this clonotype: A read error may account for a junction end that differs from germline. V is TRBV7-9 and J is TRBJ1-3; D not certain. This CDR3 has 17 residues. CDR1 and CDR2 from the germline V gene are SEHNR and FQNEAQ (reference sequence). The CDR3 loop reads CASCSITDITSGSTIYF. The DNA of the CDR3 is TGTGCCAGCTGCTCGATAACCGACATTACCTCTGGAAGCACCATATATTTT. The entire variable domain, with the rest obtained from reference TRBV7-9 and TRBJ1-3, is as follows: DTGVSQNPRHKITKRGQNVTFRCDPISEHNRLYWYRQTLGQGPEFLTYFQNEAQLEKSRLLSDRFSAERPKGSFSTLEIQRTEQGDSAMYLCASCSITDITSGSTIYFGEGSWLTVV.

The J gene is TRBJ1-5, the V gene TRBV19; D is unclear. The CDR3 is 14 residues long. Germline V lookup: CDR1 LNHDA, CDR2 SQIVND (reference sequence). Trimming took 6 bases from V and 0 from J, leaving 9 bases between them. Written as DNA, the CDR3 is TGTGCCAGTAGAGTCCCGAATAGCAATCAGCCCCAGCATTTT. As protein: CASRVPNSNQPQHF.

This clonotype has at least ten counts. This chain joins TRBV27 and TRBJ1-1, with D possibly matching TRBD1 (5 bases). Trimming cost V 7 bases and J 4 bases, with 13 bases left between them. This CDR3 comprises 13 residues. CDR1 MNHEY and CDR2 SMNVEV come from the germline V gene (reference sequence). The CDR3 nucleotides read TGTGCCAGCATCAACTGGGGCGGCACTGAAGCTTTCTTT. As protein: CASINWGGTEAFF.

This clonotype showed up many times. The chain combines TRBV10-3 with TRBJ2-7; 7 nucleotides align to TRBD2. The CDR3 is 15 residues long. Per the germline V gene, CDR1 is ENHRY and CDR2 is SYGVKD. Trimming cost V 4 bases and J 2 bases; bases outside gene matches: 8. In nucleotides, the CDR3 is TGTGCCATCAGTGGCAGGCGGGAGAGTGCCTACGAGCAGTACTTC. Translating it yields CAISGRRESAYEQYF.

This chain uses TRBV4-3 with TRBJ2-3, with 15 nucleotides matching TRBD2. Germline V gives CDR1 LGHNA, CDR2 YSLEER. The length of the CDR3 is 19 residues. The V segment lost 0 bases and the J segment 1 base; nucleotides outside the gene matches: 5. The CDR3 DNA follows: TGCGCCAGCAGCCAAGACTGGACTAGCGGGAGGGGCGGCACAGATACGCAGTATTTT. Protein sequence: CASSQDWTSGRGGTDTQYF.

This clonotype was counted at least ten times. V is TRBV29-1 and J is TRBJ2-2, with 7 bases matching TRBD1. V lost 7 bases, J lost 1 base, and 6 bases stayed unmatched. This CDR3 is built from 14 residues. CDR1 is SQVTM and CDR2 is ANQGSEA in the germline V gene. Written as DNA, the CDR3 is TGCAGCGGTACGGGACAGCTGAACACCGGGGAGCTGTTTTTT. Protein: CSGTGQLNTGELFF.

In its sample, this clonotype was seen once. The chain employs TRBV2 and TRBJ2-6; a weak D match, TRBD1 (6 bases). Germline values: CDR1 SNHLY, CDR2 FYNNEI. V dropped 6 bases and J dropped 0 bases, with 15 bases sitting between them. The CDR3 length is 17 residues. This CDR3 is CASSLDTDSSGANVLTF. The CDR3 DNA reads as TGTGCCAGCAGCTTAGATACGGACAGCTCTGGGGCCAACGTCCTGACTTTC.

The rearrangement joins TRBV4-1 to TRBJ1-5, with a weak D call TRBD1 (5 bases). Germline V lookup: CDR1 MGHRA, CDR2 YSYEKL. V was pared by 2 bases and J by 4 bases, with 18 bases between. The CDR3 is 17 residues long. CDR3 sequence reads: CASSQLLARQKNQPQHF. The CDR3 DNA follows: TGCGCCAGCAGCCAACTTTTAGCGAGACAGAAAAATCAGCCCCAGCATTTT.

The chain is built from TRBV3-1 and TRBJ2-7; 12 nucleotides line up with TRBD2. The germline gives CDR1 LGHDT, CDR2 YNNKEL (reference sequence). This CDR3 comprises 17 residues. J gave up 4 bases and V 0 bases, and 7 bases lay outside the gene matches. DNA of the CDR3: TGTGCCAGCAGCCAAGAGACTAGCGGGAGCGTCCGATACGAGCAGTACTTC. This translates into CASSQETSGSVRYEQYF.

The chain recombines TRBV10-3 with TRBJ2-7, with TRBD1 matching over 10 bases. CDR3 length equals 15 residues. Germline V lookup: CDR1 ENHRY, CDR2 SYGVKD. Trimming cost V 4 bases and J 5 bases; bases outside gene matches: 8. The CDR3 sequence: CAISVQDRGTDEQYF. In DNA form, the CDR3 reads TGTGCCATCAGTGTGCAGGACAGGGGGACGGACGAGCAGTACTTC.

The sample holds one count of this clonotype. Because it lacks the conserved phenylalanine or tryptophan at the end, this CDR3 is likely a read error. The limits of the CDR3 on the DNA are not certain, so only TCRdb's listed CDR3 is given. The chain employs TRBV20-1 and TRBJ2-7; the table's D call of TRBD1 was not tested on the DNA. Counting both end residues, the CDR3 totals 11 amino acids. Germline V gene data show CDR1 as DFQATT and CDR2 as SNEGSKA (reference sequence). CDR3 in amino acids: CSASLRDSRYS.

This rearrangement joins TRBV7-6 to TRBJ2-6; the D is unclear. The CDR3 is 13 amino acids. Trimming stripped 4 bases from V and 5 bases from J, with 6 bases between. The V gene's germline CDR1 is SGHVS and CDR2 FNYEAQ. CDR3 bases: TGTGCCAGCAGCTGGAGCAGGGCCAACGTCCTGACTTTC. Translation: CASSWSRANVLTF.

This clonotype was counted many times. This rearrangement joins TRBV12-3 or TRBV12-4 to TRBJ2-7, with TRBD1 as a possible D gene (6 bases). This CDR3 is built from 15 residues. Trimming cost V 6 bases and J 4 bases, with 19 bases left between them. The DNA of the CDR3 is TGTGCCAGCAGGCCCACCGGGACAAAAGGATACGAGCAGTACTTC. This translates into CASRPTGTKGYEQYF.

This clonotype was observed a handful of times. The CDR3 loop is CASSQGQGANYGYTF. In DNA, the CDR3 is TGCGCCAGCAGCCAAGGACAGGGGGCTAACTATGGCTACACCTTC. V usage is TRBV4-3 and J usage is TRBJ1-2; 9 bases align to TRBD1. Germline V gives CDR1 LGHNA, CDR2 YSLEER. V lost 1 base to trimming and J lost 0 bases; unmatched junction nucleotides: 0. The CDR3 spans 15 residues.

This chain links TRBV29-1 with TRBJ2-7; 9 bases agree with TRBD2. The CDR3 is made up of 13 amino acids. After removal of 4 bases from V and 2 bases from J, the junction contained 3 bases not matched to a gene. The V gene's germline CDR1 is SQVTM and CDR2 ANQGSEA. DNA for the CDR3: TGCAGCGTTGGTAGCGGGAGAACCTACGAGCAGTACTTC. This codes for CSVGSGRTYEQYF.